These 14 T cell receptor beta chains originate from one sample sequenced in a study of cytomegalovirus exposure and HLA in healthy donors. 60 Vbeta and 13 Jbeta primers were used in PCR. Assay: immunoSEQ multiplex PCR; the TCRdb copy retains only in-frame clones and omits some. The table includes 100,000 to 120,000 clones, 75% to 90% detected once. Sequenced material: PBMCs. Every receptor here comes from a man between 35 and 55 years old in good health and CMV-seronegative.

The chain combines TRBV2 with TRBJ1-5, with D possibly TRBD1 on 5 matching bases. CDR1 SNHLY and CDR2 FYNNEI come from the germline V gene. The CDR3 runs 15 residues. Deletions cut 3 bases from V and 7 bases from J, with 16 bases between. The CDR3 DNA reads TGTGCCAGCAGTGAGGGGCTCGGACAAAGCCAGCCCCAGCATTTT. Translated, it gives CASSEGLGQSQPQHF.

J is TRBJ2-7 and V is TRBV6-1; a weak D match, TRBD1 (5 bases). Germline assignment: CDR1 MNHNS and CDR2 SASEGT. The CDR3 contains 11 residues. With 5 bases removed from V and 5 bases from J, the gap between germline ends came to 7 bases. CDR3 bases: TGTGCCAGCAGTCAACAGGACGAGCAGTACTTC. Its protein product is CASSQQDEQYF.

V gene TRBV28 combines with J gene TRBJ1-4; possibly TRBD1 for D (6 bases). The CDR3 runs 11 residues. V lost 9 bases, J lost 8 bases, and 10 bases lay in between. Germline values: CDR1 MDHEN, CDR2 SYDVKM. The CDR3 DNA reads TGTGCCAGTGGCCAGGGGGAAAAACTGTTTTTT. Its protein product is CASGQGEKLFF.

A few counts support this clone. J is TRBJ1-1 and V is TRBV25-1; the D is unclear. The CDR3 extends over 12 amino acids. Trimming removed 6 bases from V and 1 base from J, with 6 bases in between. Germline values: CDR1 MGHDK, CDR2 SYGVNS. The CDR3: CASSPENTEAFF. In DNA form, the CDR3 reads TGTGCCAGCAGCCCAGAGAACACTGAAGCTTTCTTT.

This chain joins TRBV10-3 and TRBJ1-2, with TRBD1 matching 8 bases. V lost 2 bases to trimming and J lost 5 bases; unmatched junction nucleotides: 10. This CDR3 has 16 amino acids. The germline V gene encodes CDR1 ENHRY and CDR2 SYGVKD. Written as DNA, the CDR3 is TGTGCCATCAGTGAGGAGGACAGGGCCTATGTTTATGGCTACACCTTC. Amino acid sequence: CAISEEDRAYVYGYTF.

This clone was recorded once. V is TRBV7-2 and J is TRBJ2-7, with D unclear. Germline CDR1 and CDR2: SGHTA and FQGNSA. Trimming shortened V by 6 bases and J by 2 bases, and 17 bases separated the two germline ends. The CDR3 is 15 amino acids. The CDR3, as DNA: TGTGCCAGCAGGTCCGCAGGTCTCAACACCTACGAGCAGTACTTC. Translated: CASRSAGLNTYEQYF.

The CDR3 DNA reads TGTGCCAGCATTTACCGGGACAGGACCAATTCACCCCTCCACTTT. It yields the protein CASIYRDRTNSPLHF. This chain uses TRBV6-4 with TRBJ1-6, with TRBD1 identical over 8 bases. Losses at the gene ends were 7 bases for V and 7 bases for J; bases not matched to a gene: 9. The CDR3 contains 15 residues. Germline V gene lookup returns CDR1 MRHNA and CDR2 SNTAGT.

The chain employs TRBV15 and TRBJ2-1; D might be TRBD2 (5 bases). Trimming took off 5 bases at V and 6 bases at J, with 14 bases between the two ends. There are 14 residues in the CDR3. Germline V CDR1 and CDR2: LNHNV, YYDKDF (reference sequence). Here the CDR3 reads CATSLTSIGNEQFF. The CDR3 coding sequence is TGTGCCACCAGCCTTACTAGTATAGGCAATGAGCAGTTCTTC.

CDR3 sequence reads: CASSLGRGSTDTQYF. The CDR3 nucleotides read TGTGCCAGCAGCTTGGGTAGGGGCAGCACAGATACGCAGTATTTT. The chain combines TRBV5-6 with TRBJ2-3; possible D gene TRBD1, 5 bases. The CDR3 spans 15 residues. In germline, CDR1 is SGHDT, CDR2 YYEEEE. Trimming left V 0 bases short and J 0 bases short, with 8 bases between. The full variable domain, its missing parts supplied by reference TRBV5-6 and TRBJ2-3, is DAGVTQSPTHLIKTRGQQVTLRCSPKSGHDTVSWYQQALGQGPQFIFQYYEEEERQRGNFPDRFSGHQFPNYSSELNVNALLLGDSALYLCASSLGRGSTDTQYFGPGTRLTVL.

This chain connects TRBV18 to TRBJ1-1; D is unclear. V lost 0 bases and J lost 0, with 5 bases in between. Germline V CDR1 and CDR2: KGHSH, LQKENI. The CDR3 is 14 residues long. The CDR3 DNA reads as TGTGCCAGCTCACCACCACACCTGAACACTGAAGCTTTCTTT. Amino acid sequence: CASSPPHLNTEAFF. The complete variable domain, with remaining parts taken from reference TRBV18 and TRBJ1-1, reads NAGVMQNPRHLVRRRGQEARLRCSPMKGHSHVYWYRQLPEEGLKFMVYLQKENIIDESGMPKERFSAEFPKEGPSILRIQQVVRGDSAAYFCASSPPHLNTEAFFGQGTRLTVV.

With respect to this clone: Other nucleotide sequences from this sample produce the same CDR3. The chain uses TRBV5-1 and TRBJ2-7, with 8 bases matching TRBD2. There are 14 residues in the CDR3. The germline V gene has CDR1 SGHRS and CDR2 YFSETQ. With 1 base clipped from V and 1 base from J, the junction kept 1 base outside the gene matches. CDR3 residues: CASSLSGGSYEQYF. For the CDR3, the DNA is TGCGCCAGCAGCTTGAGCGGGGGATCCTACGAGCAGTACTTC.

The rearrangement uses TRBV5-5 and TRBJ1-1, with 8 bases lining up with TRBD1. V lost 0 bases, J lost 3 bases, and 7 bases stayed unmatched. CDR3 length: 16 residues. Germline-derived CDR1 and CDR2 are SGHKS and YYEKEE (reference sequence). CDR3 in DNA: TGTGCCAGCAGCTTGGCATATGGACAGGGAGACACTGAAGCTTTCTTT. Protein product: CASSLAYGQGDTEAFF.

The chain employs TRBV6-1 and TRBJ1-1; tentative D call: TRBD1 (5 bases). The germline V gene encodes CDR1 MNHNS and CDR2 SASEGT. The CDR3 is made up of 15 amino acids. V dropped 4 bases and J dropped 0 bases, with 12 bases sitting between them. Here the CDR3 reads CASSVRQGMNTEAFF. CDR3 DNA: TGTGCCAGCAGTGTACGGCAGGGAATGAACACTGAAGCTTTCTTT.

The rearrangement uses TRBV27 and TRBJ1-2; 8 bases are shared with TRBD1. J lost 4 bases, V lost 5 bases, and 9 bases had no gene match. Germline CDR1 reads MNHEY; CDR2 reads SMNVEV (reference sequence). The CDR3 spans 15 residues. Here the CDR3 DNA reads TGTGCCAGCAGTCCCCGACAGGGGCTAGCCTATGGCTACACCTTC. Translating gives CASSPRQGLAYGYTF.